Following are 29 T cell receptor beta chains from one sample sequenced in a study of blood T cell repertoires in COVID-19. Assay used: immunoSEQ multiplex PCR; TCRdb lists only in-frame clones, some missing. Here the sample spans roughly 57,000 clones, 75% to 95% being singletons. Sequenced: peripheral blood. Receptors were obtained from an elderly man with acute or convalescent COVID-19.

The chain employs TRBV18 and TRBJ2-1, with D tentatively TRBD2 (6 bases). Germline CDR1 KGHSH, CDR2 LQKENI. V shed 6 bases and J shed 6 bases, with 15 bases lying between them. CDR3 length equals 14 residues. The CDR3 protein is CASSQTSRSNEQFF. In nucleotides, the CDR3 is TGTGCCAGCTCGCAAACTAGCCGGAGCAATGAGCAGTTCTTC.

This sequence joins TRBV6-5 and TRBJ1-1; D is undetermined. This CDR3 region has 13 residues. The germline V gene encodes CDR1 MNHEY and CDR2 SVGAGI. Trimming took off 6 bases at V and 7 bases at J, with 15 bases between the two ends. The CDR3 protein is CASSSFHAGEAFF. CDR3 sequence (DNA): TGTGCCAGCAGCTCCTTCCATGCGGGTGAAGCTTTCTTT.

V usage is TRBV5-6 and J usage is TRBJ1-1; D is undetermined. Germline assignment: CDR1 SGHDT and CDR2 YYEEEE. With 0 bases removed from V and 0 bases from J, the gap between germline ends came to 9 bases. This CDR3 has 15 residues. CDR3 nucleotide sequence: TGTGCCAGCAGCTTGGTCGCCGGGATGAACACTGAAGCTTTCTTT. Amino acid sequence: CASSLVAGMNTEAFF.

The genes are TRBV5-1 and TRBJ1-1; TRBD1 matches 10 bases. J gave up 4 bases and V 0 bases, and 0 bases lay outside the gene matches. CDR3 size: 14 residues. Per germline, CDR1 SGHRS and CDR2 YFSETQ. The CDR3 loop is CASSLGTGGTEAFF. In DNA form, the CDR3 reads TGCGCCAGCAGCTTGGGGACAGGGGGCACTGAAGCTTTCTTT.

This chain links TRBV10-3 with TRBJ2-1, with D tentatively TRBD1 (5 bases). Germline CDR1 reads ENHRY; CDR2 reads SYGVKD. CDR3 length: 17 amino acids. Trimming removed 4 bases at V and 2 bases at J, with 18 bases between. CDR3: CAISVTPQAGTYNEQFF. The CDR3 DNA reads TGTGCCATCAGTGTAACCCCCCAAGCAGGGACCTACAATGAGCAGTTCTTC.

The chain recombines TRBV5-1 with TRBJ2-3; TRBD2 is a possible D gene (5 bases). The CDR3 extends over 13 amino acids. The V end lost 4 bases, the J end lost 3 bases, and 9 bases lay between the germline ends. Germline CDR1 SGHRS, CDR2 YFSETQ. The CDR3 spells CASSRSGTDTQYF. The CDR3 DNA follows: TGCGCCAGCAGCCGAAGCGGAACAGATACGCAGTATTTT. Complete variable domain (other parts from reference TRBV5-1 and TRBJ2-3): KAGVTQTPRYLIKTRGQQVTLSCSPISGHRSVSWYQQTPGQGLQFLFEYFSETQRNKGNFPGRFSGRQFSNSRSEMNVSTLELGDSALYLCASSRSGTDTQYFGPGTRLTVL.

The chain uses TRBV20-1 and TRBJ1-1; D call uncertain. This CDR3 is built from 11 residues. Trimming removed 1 base at V and 6 bases at J, with 6 bases between. Germline V CDR1 and CDR2: DFQATT, SNEGSKA (reference sequence). In nucleotides, the CDR3 is TGCAGTGCTAGAGTATACTCTGAAGCTTTCTTT. Its protein product is CSARVYSEAFF.

V gene TRBV7-3 combines with J gene TRBJ2-7; D might be TRBD1 (6 bases). Germline V gives CDR1 SGHTA, CDR2 FQGTGA. The V and J ends lost 2 bases and 2 bases respectively, with 10 bases between them. The CDR3 runs 14 residues. CDR3 DNA sequence: TGTGCCAGCAGCTTAGGGGGCAAACCCTACGAGCAGTACTTC. Its protein product is CASSLGGKPYEQYF.

The rearrangement joins TRBV30 to TRBJ1-4; a weak D match, TRBD1 (5 bases). V was pared by 3 bases and J by 14 bases, with 16 bases between. Germline assignment: CDR1 GTSNPN and CDR2 SVGIG (reference sequence). There are 12 residues in the CDR3. CDR3 protein: CAWRAPPGGLFF. The CDR3, as DNA: TGTGCCTGGAGAGCCCCCCCCGGGGGTCTGTTTTTT.

The chain uses TRBV6-6 and TRBJ2-7; the match to TRBD1 covers 9 bases. Per germline, CDR1 MNHNY and CDR2 SVGAGI (reference sequence). The CDR3 consists of 14 residues. The ends lost 7 bases at V and 3 bases at J; junction bases unmatched: 7. The CDR3 reads CASTHRGQGYEQYF. The CDR3 DNA follows: TGTGCCAGCACCCACCGGGGACAGGGCTACGAGCAGTACTTC.

This clone appeared once. The CDR3 DNA reads as TGTGCCAGCAGCCCCCCGAGGGGGGGCACTGAAGCTTTCTTT. This encodes CASSPPRGGTEAFF. V gene TRBV7-9 combines with J gene TRBJ1-1, with a weak D call TRBD1 (6 bases). There are 14 residues in the CDR3. Trimming cost V 5 bases and J 4 bases, with 14 bases left between them. Germline lookup yields CDR1 SEHNR and CDR2 FQNEAQ (reference sequence).

V and J are TRBV18 and TRBJ1-1; 8 bases match TRBD1. This CDR3 comprises 15 residues. With V trimmed by 4 bases and J by 3 bases, 7 bases remained unmatched. The V gene's germline CDR1 is KGHSH and CDR2 LQKENI. As DNA, the CDR3 is TGTGCCAGCTCACTCAGTAAACAGGGGGACACTGAAGCTTTCTTT. Translated, it gives CASSLSKQGDTEAFF.

The V gene is TRBV2, the J gene TRBJ2-6; D not resolved. The CDR3 has 14 amino acids. V shed 7 bases and J shed 4 bases, with 11 bases lying between them. Germline V gene data show CDR1 as SNHLY and CDR2 as FYNNEI. CDR3 region: CASISAAGANVLTF. CDR3 sequence (DNA): TGTGCCAGCATATCGGCGGCAGGGGCCAACGTCCTGACTTTC.

The gene calls are TRBV6-7 and TRBJ1-1; 10 bases agree with TRBD1. TRBV6-7 is flagged as an ORF with uncertain function. With V trimmed by 6 bases and J by 5 bases, 12 bases remained unmatched. There are 16 residues in the CDR3. The CDR3 here is CASRGDRDRGLTEAFF. In DNA, the CDR3 is TGTGCCAGCAGGGGCGACCGGGACAGGGGTTTGACTGAAGCTTTCTTT.

V gene TRBV7-3 combines with J gene TRBJ2-5, with 7 bases identical to TRBD1. The germline CDR1 and CDR2 sequences are SGHTA and FQGTGA. This CDR3 is 15 amino acids long. The V gene end was trimmed by 5 bases and the J gene end by 1 base; junction bases not matched to a gene: 7. CDR3 region: CASSTTGVVQETQYF. In DNA form, the CDR3 reads TGTGCCAGCAGCACCACAGGGGTAGTCCAAGAGACCCAGTACTTC.

This clone was detected only once. The chain employs TRBV30 and TRBJ2-3; D is uncertain. Looked up from germline, CDR1 is GTSNPN and CDR2 is SVGIG (reference sequence). The V gene lost 1 base and the J gene lost 4 bases, with 9 bases spanning the gap. The CDR3 loop spans 13 amino acids. CDR3 in DNA: TGTGCCTGGAGTGGAGCTCGGGCAGATACGCAGTATTTT. It encodes CAWSGARADTQYF.

This chain uses TRBV11-3 with TRBJ2-2; D is perhaps TRBD1 (5 bases). Germline V gene sequence: CDR1 SGHNT, CDR2 YENEEA. There are 16 residues in the CDR3. V lost 2 bases, J lost 0 bases, and 10 bases lay in between. The chain's CDR3 is CASSLITGPNTGELFF. The CDR3 DNA reads TGTGCCAGCAGCTTAATCACAGGACCGAACACCGGGGAGCTGTTTTTT. The whole variable domain, filled in from reference TRBV11-3 and TRBJ2-2, reads EAGVVQSPRYKIIEKKQPVAFWCNPISGHNTLYWYLQNLGQGPELLIRYENEEAVDDSQLPKDRFSAERLKGVDSTLKIQPAELGDSAVYLCASSLITGPNTGELFFGEGSRLTVL.

The chain couples TRBV23-1 to TRBJ2-5; 8 bases agree with TRBD2. TRBV23-1 is annotated as an ORF whose role is uncertain. There are 16 residues in the CDR3. V lost 0 bases and J lost 2; bases outside the gene matches: 5. CDR3 amino acids: CASSQSGRGDQETQYF. The CDR3 DNA follows: TGCGCCAGCAGTCAATCGGGGCGGGGGGATCAAGAGACCCAGTACTTC.

The chain links TRBV10-3 to TRBJ2-7; TRBD1 agrees at 8 bases. The trim removed 6 bases at V and 6 bases at J, leaving 13 bases unmatched. This CDR3 spans 15 amino acids. Germline CDR1 and CDR2: ENHRY and SYGVKD. This CDR3 reads CAISDNRGSLGEQYF. CDR3 nucleotides: TGTGCCATCAGCGACAACAGGGGGTCGCTAGGCGAGCAGTACTTC.

Only one count was recorded for this clone. This chain joins TRBV6-1 and TRBJ1-6; a weak D match, TRBD1 (6 bases). The germline V gene has CDR1 MNHNS and CDR2 SASEGT. V was trimmed by 3 bases and J by 6 bases, leaving 18 bases between them. This CDR3 spans 17 amino acids. CDR3 sequence: CASSDRTAGSGNSPLHF. DNA of the CDR3: TGTGCCAGCAGTGACCGGACAGCAGGTTCTGGTAATTCACCCCTCCACTTT.

The chain is built from TRBV7-7 and TRBJ1-3; 8 positions agree with TRBD1. CDR3 length: 14 amino acids. J was trimmed by 5 bases and V by 5 bases; bases with no gene match: 5. From germline, CDR1 is SSHAT and CDR2 FNYEAQ (reference sequence). CDR3 sequence: CASSRTGGRNTIYF. DNA for the CDR3: TGTGCCAGCAGCCGCACAGGGGGTAGAAACACCATATATTTT.

This chain uses TRBV19 with TRBJ2-1, with 10 bases that match TRBD2. The CDR3 covers 14 residues. Unmatched junction bases numbered 5, after V lost 5 bases and J lost 7 bases. Germline lookup yields CDR1 LNHDA and CDR2 SQIVND (reference sequence). CDR3 in amino acids: CASSPTSGVNEQFF. For the CDR3, the DNA is TGTGCCAGTAGTCCCACTAGCGGGGTTAATGAGCAGTTCTTC. Filled out from reference TRBV19 and TRBJ2-1, the complete variable domain reads DGGITQSPKYLFRKEGQNVTLSCEQNLNHDAMYWYRQDPGQGLRLIYYSQIVNDFQKGDIAEGYSVSREKKESFPLTVTSAQKNPTAFYLCASSPTSGVNEQFFGPGTRLTVL.

This chain joins TRBV18 and TRBJ2-5; maybe TRBD2 (6 bases). The CDR3 extends over 13 amino acids. V was trimmed by 2 bases and J by 4 bases, leaving 8 bases between them. CDR1 is KGHSH and CDR2 is LQKENI in the germline V gene. The CDR3 nucleotides are TGTGCCAGCTCACCATTGGAGGGAGAGACCCAGTACTTC. Protein product: CASSPLEGETQYF.

V usage is TRBV3-1 (or the pseudogene TRBV3-2) and J usage is TRBJ2-3, with 10 positions matching TRBD1. J gave up 4 bases and V 3 bases, and 4 bases lay outside the gene matches. Germline V CDR1 and CDR2: LGHDT, YNNKEL (reference sequence). The CDR3 contains 15 residues. The CDR3 region is CASSQGTGVADTQYF. The CDR3 bases are TGTGCCAGCAGCCAGGGGACAGGGGTGGCAGATACGCAGTATTTT.

The chain joins TRBV28 to TRBJ2-1; TRBD2 matches at 7 bases. CDR3 length equals 14 residues. V was pared by 5 bases and J by 4 bases, with 5 bases of the junction left unmatched. The germline gives CDR1 MDHEN, CDR2 SYDVKM. CDR3 region: CASSRGGNYNEQFF. Here the CDR3 DNA reads TGTGCCAGCAGTCGCGGGGGAAATTACAATGAGCAGTTCTTC. The variable domain in full, completed from reference TRBV28 and TRBJ2-1, reads DVKVTQSSRYLVKRTGEKVFLECVQDMDHENMFWYRQDPGLGLRLIYFSYDVKMKEKGDIPEGYSVSREKKERFSLILESASTNQTSMYLCASSRGGNYNEQFFGPGTRLTVL.

CDR3 nucleotides: TGTGCCAGCAGCCTACAGGGGACGTATGGCTACACCTTC. This codes for CASSLQGTYGYTF. The V and J genes are TRBV6-2 or TRBV6-3 and TRBJ1-2; TRBD1 agrees at 7 bases. The CDR3 covers 13 residues. The junction had 6 bases not matched to a gene; V was cut back by 6 bases and J by 5 bases. The V gene's germline CDR1 is MNHEY and CDR2 SVGEGT.

This clone appeared once. The gene calls are TRBV30 and TRBJ1-2; TRBD1 matches at 8 bases. The CDR3 runs 12 residues. Germline values: CDR1 GTSNPN, CDR2 SVGIG (reference sequence). The V segment lost 1 base and the J segment 7 bases; nucleotides outside the gene matches: 2. Here the CDR3 reads CAWSADRAGYTF. The CDR3 DNA reads TGTGCCTGGAGTGCGGACAGGGCTGGCTACACCTTC.

The chain has TRBV5-1 and TRBJ2-2; the D gene is possibly TRBD1 (6 bases). CDR3 length: 16 residues. Germline CDR1 and CDR2: SGHRS and YFSETQ. V was cut by 4 bases and J by 0 bases, with 13 bases left in between. This CDR3 is CASSGSGTPNTGELFF. Written as DNA, the CDR3 is TGCGCCAGCAGCGGGTCCGGGACACCGAACACCGGGGAGCTGTTTTTT.

CDR3 nucleotides: TGTGCCAGCAGTGAACGCGAGGGTTATAATTCACCCCTCCACTTT. This translates into CASSEREGYNSPLHF. The V gene is TRBV6-1, the J gene TRBJ1-6, with D unclear. This CDR3 is 15 amino acids long. V lost 2 bases and J lost 4, with 9 bases in between. Looked up from germline, CDR1 is MNHNS and CDR2 is SASEGT.